This T cell receptor beta chain was identified during a study of yellow fever vaccine responses in identical twins. Germline V gives CDR1 SGHTA, CDR2 FQGNSA. Trimming removed 5 bases from V and 1 base from J; junction bases left unmatched: 2. The CDR3 sequence is 13 residues long. Each CDR3 protein is one row after TCRdb ran MiXCR on the RT-PCR reads. This table holds roughly 1,200 distinct CDR3 sequences, 80% found once. The starting material was T cells from blood (PBMCs), unsorted or a sorted subset (not recorded which), obtained before or after yellow fever vaccination (not recorded which). The sequence came from a female donor who received the yellow fever vaccine. The chain combines TRBV7-2 with TRBJ2-7, with 7 bases fitting TRBD1. The CDR3 is CASSDRVSYEQYF. DNA for the CDR3: TGTGCCAGCAGCGACAGGGTATCCTACGAGCAGTACTTC.